The 29 T cell receptor beta chains reported below all come from one sample, sequenced in a study of cytomegalovirus exposure and HLA in healthy donors. The PCR made use of 60 Vbeta and 13 Jbeta primers. Clones were sequenced by immunoSEQ multiplex PCR, and TCRdb holds only the in-frame ones, with some missing. With some 180,000 clones in the sample, the ten largest clones hold 6.5%. Source material: PBMCs. These receptors all stem from a young man in good health and CMV-seronegative.

The chain links TRBV10-3 to TRBJ2-3, with 7 bases matching TRBD2. The V gene's germline CDR1 is ENHRY and CDR2 SYGVKD. The CDR3 extends over 14 amino acids. Trimming removed 5 bases from V and 1 base from J; junction bases left unmatched: 3. The CDR3 coding sequence is TGTGCCATCAGTAAGCGGGATGGCACAGATACGCAGTATTTT. Translation: CAISKRDGTDTQYF.

The CDR3 nucleotides are TGCGCCAGCAGCCAACTGCCAGGGGGCGATGAAAAACTGTTTTTT. As protein: CASSQLPGGDEKLFF. The rearrangement joins TRBV5-1 to TRBJ1-4; 8 positions agree with TRBD1. CDR3 length: 15 amino acids. Trimming cost V 4 bases and J 6 bases; bases outside gene matches: 8. Germline-derived CDR1 and CDR2 are SGHRS and YFSETQ.

V usage is TRBV6-1 and J usage is TRBJ1-5; D remains unclear. V lost 2 bases, J lost 0 bases, and 14 bases lay in between. The CDR3 contains 17 residues. Germline CDR1 and CDR2: MNHNS and SASEGT. In DNA form, the CDR3 reads TGTGCCAGCAGTGAATACAATCCCCTTCGTAGCAATCAGCCCCAGCATTTT. Amino acids: CASSEYNPLRSNQPQHF.

The chain carries TRBV23-1 and TRBJ1-4; D possibly corresponds to TRBD1 (5 bases). TRBV23-1 is reported as an ORF; its role is uncertain. V lost 8 bases and J 2 bases, leaving 15 bases between the germline ends. The CDR3 has 15 residues. CDR3 DNA: TGCGCCAGCCCTCCCGGAGGGACGACTAATGAAAAACTGTTTTTT. Protein product: CASPPGGTTNEKLFF.

The chain is built from TRBV6-5 and TRBJ2-2, with a possible D match to TRBD2 (5 bases). The germline CDR1 and CDR2 sequences are MNHEY and SVGAGI. V was trimmed by 0 bases and J by 4 bases, leaving 12 bases between them. The CDR3 runs to 16 residues. CDR3 nucleotides: TGTGCCAGCAGTTACTCGAGAGGGCTAGTCACCGGGGAGCTGTTTTTT. It encodes CASSYSRGLVTGELFF.

V and J are TRBV19 and TRBJ2-7; 10 bases align to TRBD2. The germline gives CDR1 LNHDA, CDR2 SQIVND (reference sequence). The CDR3 totals 15 residues. With V trimmed by 9 bases and J by 2 bases, 10 bases remained unmatched. CDR3 residues: CASTQRGGNPYEQYF. The CDR3 coding sequence is TGTGCCAGCACCCAGCGGGGGGGGAACCCCTACGAGCAGTACTTC.

The rearrangement links TRBV19 to TRBJ2-3, with a possible D match to TRBD2 (5 bases). The CDR3 spans 14 residues. V was clipped by 6 bases and J by 5 bases, with 15 bases between them. Germline CDR1 is LNHDA and CDR2 is SQIVND (reference sequence). The DNA of the CDR3 is TGTGCCAGTAGGCCGGACTCATTTTTAGATACGCAGTATTTT. This gives the protein CASRPDSFLDTQYF. The variable domain in full, with the rest retrieved from reference TRBV19 and TRBJ2-3, is DGGITQSPKYLFRKEGQNVTLSCEQNLNHDAMYWYRQDPGQGLRLIYYSQIVNDFQKGDIAEGYSVSREKKESFPLTVTSAQKNPTAFYLCASRPDSFLDTQYFGPGTRLTVL.

J is TRBJ1-6 and V is TRBV28; 7 bases agree with TRBD1. This CDR3 has 13 residues. Germline V gives CDR1 MDHEN, CDR2 SYDVKM. The junction had 4 bases not matched to a gene; V was cut back by 7 bases and J by 7 bases. The CDR3 coding sequence is TGTGCCAGCATCGGACAGGCGAATTCACCCCTCCACTTT. Protein sequence: CASIGQANSPLHF.

The J gene is TRBJ2-3, the V gene TRBV10-3; D perhaps matches TRBD2 (6 bases). Germline values: CDR1 ENHRY, CDR2 SYGVKD. The CDR3 has 13 residues. V gave up 4 bases and J gave up 4 bases, with 9 bases separating them. DNA of the CDR3: TGTGCCATCAGTGGACGGGAGCCAGATACGCAGTATTTT. It is translated as CAISGREPDTQYF.

This chain joins TRBV11-3 and TRBJ2-7, with a weak D call TRBD1 (5 bases). V was shortened by 1 base and J by 3 bases, with 10 bases between the two germline ends. Germline V gene lookup returns CDR1 SGHNT and CDR2 YENEEA. The length of the CDR3 is 14 residues. The CDR3 sequence: CASSLGPDSYEQYF. CDR3 sequence (DNA): TGTGCCAGCAGCTTAGGTCCTGACAGCTACGAGCAGTACTTC.

The chain recombines TRBV13 with TRBJ1-6; TRBD1 matches at 7 bases. The CDR3 totals 18 residues. V trimming: 4 bases; J trimming: 0 bases; junction bases outside the gene matches: 9. Germline loops: CDR1 PRHDT, CDR2 FYEKMQ (reference sequence). In DNA, the CDR3 is TGTGCCAGCAGCTCCCCTCTGGGACAGAGCTCCTATAATTCACCCCTCCACTTT. Encoded protein: CASSSPLGQSSYNSPLHF.

V is TRBV6-1 and J is TRBJ1-1, with 7 bases matching TRBD1. CDR1 and CDR2 (germline): MNHNS, SASEGT. Unmatched junction bases numbered 12, after V lost 4 bases and J lost 1 base. CDR3 length equals 17 residues. DNA for the CDR3: TGTGCCAGCAGTGGAATTTACACAGGGGTAGAGAACACTGAAGCTTTCTTT. Translated, it gives CASSGIYTGVENTEAFF.

The chain couples TRBV18 to TRBJ2-4; 11 bases fit TRBD2. The length of the CDR3 is 16 residues. Germline-derived CDR1 and CDR2 are KGHSH and LQKENI. Losses at the gene ends were 3 bases for V and 7 bases for J; bases not matched to a gene: 8. The CDR3: CASSPASGGPGNIQYF. CDR3 sequence (DNA): TGTGCCAGCTCACCTGCTAGCGGGGGGCCGGGGAACATTCAGTACTTC.

The V call is TRBV6-5, the J call TRBJ2-7; 10 bases fit TRBD1. This CDR3 comprises 15 residues. From germline, CDR1 is MNHEY and CDR2 SVGAGI. The V and J ends lost 2 bases and 0 bases, in that order; junction bases with no gene match: 1. The CDR3 coding sequence is TGTGCCAGCAGTTACGGGACAGGGGCCTCCTACGAGCAGTACTTC. The encoded protein is CASSYGTGASYEQYF.

V is TRBV5-1 and J is TRBJ2-5; 14 nucleotides match TRBD2. The CDR3 has 16 amino acids. J lost 4 bases, V lost 4 bases, and 6 bases had no gene match. Germline CDR1 SGHRS, CDR2 YFSETQ. The CDR3 region has the DNA TGCGCCAGCAGCACGACTAGCGGGGGGGCGGCAGAGACCCAGTACTTC. Protein: CASSTTSGGAAETQYF.

The gene calls are TRBV11-2 and TRBJ1-5; perhaps TRBD1 as D (6 bases). CDR3 size: 14 residues. V was cut by 3 bases and J by 7 bases, with 13 bases left in between. Germline V gives CDR1 SGHAT, CDR2 FQNNGV. CDR3 sequence (DNA): TGTGCCAGCAGCTTTCAGGGTACAGGGCAGCCCCAGCATTTT. Translation: CASSFQGTGQPQHF.

The rearrangement uses TRBV25-1 and TRBJ1-3; a possible D gene is TRBD1 (5 bases). Trimming left V 1 base short and J 4 bases short, with 14 bases between. The CDR3 is 16 residues long. Per the germline V gene, CDR1 is MGHDK and CDR2 is SYGVNS. The CDR3 reads CASSELLGGRGNTIYF. CDR3 bases: TGTGCCAGCAGTGAATTGTTGGGGGGACGGGGAAACACCATATATTTT.

This sequence joins TRBV28 and TRBJ1-4, with a possible D match to TRBD1 (5 bases). Germline assignment: CDR1 MDHEN and CDR2 SYDVKM. CDR3 length: 12 residues. CDR3 residues: CATDSPNEKLFF. CDR3 nucleotide sequence: TGTGCAACCGACAGTCCTAATGAAAAACTGTTTTTT. The full variable domain, its missing parts supplied by reference TRBV28 and TRBJ1-4, is DVKVTQSSRYLVKRTGEKVFLECVQDMDHENMFWYRQDPGLGLRLIYFSYDVKMKEKGDIPEGYSVSREKKERFSLILESASTNQTSMYLCATDSPNEKLFFGSGTQLSVL.

The chain combines TRBV18 with TRBJ2-7; 8 bases are a match to TRBD2. Germline values: CDR1 KGHSH, CDR2 LQKENI. The CDR3 runs 14 residues. V gave up 5 bases and J gave up 7 bases; unmatched junction bases: 10. The CDR3 DNA is TGTGCCAGCTCATCCTACCGGGGACTAGGGGAGCAGTACTTC. Its translation: CASSSYRGLGEQYF.

The chain joins TRBV18 to TRBJ1-4; 8 bases line up with TRBD1. After removal of 3 bases from V and 5 bases from J, the junction contained 2 bases not matched to a gene. The CDR3 is 14 amino acids. Germline V gene data show CDR1 as KGHSH and CDR2 as LQKENI. The DNA for the CDR3 is TGTGCCAGCTCACCGGGACAGGCCAATGAAAAACTGTTTTTT. It codes for CASSPGQANEKLFF.

The chain is built from TRBV19 and TRBJ2-5, with D uncertain. The CDR3 sequence is 12 residues long. V lost 6 bases and J lost 5, with 10 bases in between. Germline V gene lookup returns CDR1 LNHDA and CDR2 SQIVND (reference sequence). The CDR3 DNA follows: TGTGCCAGTAGCCCGAAGAGGGAGACCCAGTACTTC. This codes for CASSPKRETQYF.

For the CDR3, the DNA is TGCGCCAGCAGCTTGGGTGCCGGGACACCGGAGTACGAGCAGTACTTC. This encodes CASSLGAGTPEYEQYF. This chain joins TRBV5-1 and TRBJ2-5; a weak D match, TRBD1 (6 bases). The closer fit of TRBJ2-7 to the DNA end suggests the J call may be wrong. Germline lookup yields CDR1 SGHRS and CDR2 YFSETQ. The CDR3 has 16 residues.

J is TRBJ2-1 and V is TRBV5-4; 7 nucleotides align to TRBD1. The CDR3 is 15 amino acids. Germline CDR1 SGHNT, CDR2 YYREEE (reference sequence). Losses at the gene ends were 1 base for V and 3 bases for J; bases not matched to a gene: 4. The CDR3 protein is CASSLQTGFYNEQFF. The CDR3 bases are TGTGCCAGCAGCTTGCAGACAGGGTTCTACAATGAGCAGTTCTTC. The whole variable domain, remainder taken from reference TRBV5-4 and TRBJ2-1, is ETGVTQSPTHLIKTRGQQVTLRCSSQSGHNTVSWYQQALGQGPQFIFQYYREEENGRGNFPPRFSGLQFPNYSSELNVNALELDDSALYLCASSLQTGFYNEQFFGPGTRLTVL.

This chain joins TRBV6-6 and TRBJ2-5; maybe TRBD2 (5 bases). Near its end, the DNA agrees better with TRBJ2-7, so the J call may be wrong. The CDR3 covers 15 residues. Germline V lookup: CDR1 MNHNY, CDR2 SVGAGI (reference sequence). The CDR3 is CASSYSRELSYEQYF. CDR3 sequence (DNA): TGTGCCAGCAGTTACTCGAGGGAACTTTCCTACGAGCAGTACTTC.

Worth noting for this clone: The identical CDR3 is also encoded by other nucleotide sequences in the sample. CDR3 loop: CASSLQILAGSRDTQYF. CDR3 nucleotides: TGTGCCAGCAGCTTGCAAATTCTAGCGGGGTCAAGAGATACGCAGTATTTT. The J gene is TRBJ2-3, the V gene TRBV5-6; the match to TRBD2 covers 9 bases. The V segment lost 1 base and the J segment 5 bases; nucleotides outside the gene matches: 11. Germline V gene sequence: CDR1 SGHDT, CDR2 YYEEEE. The length of the CDR3 is 17 residues. Filled out from reference TRBV5-6 and TRBJ2-3, the complete variable domain reads DAGVTQSPTHLIKTRGQQVTLRCSPKSGHDTVSWYQQALGQGPQFIFQYYEEEERQRGNFPDRFSGHQFPNYSSELNVNALLLGDSALYLCASSLQILAGSRDTQYFGPGTRLTVL.

The chain links TRBV28 to TRBJ2-7; the D is unclear. The CDR3 runs 14 residues. The germline gives CDR1 MDHEN, CDR2 SYDVKM. The ends were cut back, 7 bases at V and 1 base at J, with 14 bases in the middle. In DNA, the CDR3 is TGTGCCAGCAACCTCGCGGTTAGGTCCTACGAGCAGTACTTC. Its protein is CASNLAVRSYEQYF.

The CDR3, as DNA: TGTGCCAGCAGCAAGGACAGAGGCCACAATCAGCCCCAGCATTTT. Amino acid sequence: CASSKDRGHNQPQHF. This chain uses TRBV11-2 with TRBJ1-5; maybe TRBD1 (6 bases). Looked up from germline, CDR1 is SGHAT and CDR2 is FQNNGV. The V and J ends lost 5 bases and 3 bases respectively, with 14 bases between them. The CDR3 runs 15 residues.

This chain links TRBV5-1 with TRBJ1-6; TRBD1 is a possible D gene (5 bases). The V gene lost 6 bases and the J gene lost 9 bases, with 19 bases spanning the gap. Germline V gene data show CDR1 as SGHRS and CDR2 as YFSETQ. This CDR3 has 15 amino acids. The DNA of the CDR3 is TGCGCCAGCAACGTCCGGGCAGGGCAAGGTTCACCCCTCCACTTT. Its protein is CASNVRAGQGSPLHF.

The V and J genes are TRBV9 and TRBJ2-7, with TRBD1 as a possible D gene (5 bases). The germline V gene has CDR1 SGDLS and CDR2 YYNGEE. The CDR3 totals 12 residues. V dropped 4 bases and J dropped 2 bases, with 7 bases sitting between them. The CDR3 DNA reads TGTGCCAGCAGCACAGGTACCTACGAGCAGTACTTC. Protein sequence: CASSTGTYEQYF.